One and the same sample provided the 10 T cell receptor beta chains below, sequenced in a study of cytomegalovirus exposure and HLA in healthy donors. PCR primers comprised 60 Vbeta and 13 Jbeta primers. Measured with immunoSEQ multiplex PCR; TCRdb has only the in-frame clones, and not every one. The repertoire consists of under 200,000 clones, with roughly 77% occurring once and the leading ten covering 4.9%. Sequencing used PBMCs. The receptors come from a male donor in good health and CMV-seronegative.

A single count supports this clone. The chain recombines TRBV29-1 with TRBJ1-1, with D uncertain. The germline CDR1 and CDR2 sequences are SQVTM and ANQGSEA. The CDR3 is 15 amino acids. Trimming shortened V by 0 bases and J by 0 bases, and 11 bases separated the two germline ends. The chain's CDR3 is CSVEDYGSVNTEAFF. The CDR3 DNA reads as TGCAGCGTTGAAGACTACGGGAGTGTGAACACTGAAGCTTTCTTT.

In its sample, this clone was seen once. The chain uses TRBV7-2 and TRBJ1-2; no clear D gene. The CDR3 is 11 residues long. Germline loops: CDR1 SGHTA, CDR2 FQGNSA. V lost 4 bases and J lost 8, with 8 bases in between. CDR3 sequence (DNA): TGTGCCAGCAGCTCCCGTCCCGGCTACACCTTC. It encodes CASSSRPGYTF. The full variable domain, in which reference TRBV7-2 and TRBJ1-2 provide the parts outside the CDR3, is GAGVSQSPSNKVTEKGKDVELRCDPISGHTALYWYRQSLGQGLEFLIYFQGNSAPDKSGLPSDRFSAERTGGSVSTLTIQRTQQEDSAVYLCASSSRPGYTFGSGTRLTVV.

The rearrangement joins TRBV6-5 to TRBJ2-7; 7 bases fit TRBD2. The CDR3 runs to 14 residues. J was trimmed by 3 bases and V by 6 bases; bases with no gene match: 8. Per germline, CDR1 MNHEY and CDR2 SVGAGI. The chain's CDR3 is CASSEAGVGYEQYF. The CDR3 nucleotides read TGTGCCAGCAGCGAGGCGGGGGTCGGCTACGAGCAGTACTTC.

This sequence joins TRBV7-3 and TRBJ2-1; D possibly corresponds to TRBD2 (5 bases). The germline gives CDR1 SGHTA, CDR2 FQGTGA. The CDR3 length is 16 residues. Trimming left V 3 bases short and J 4 bases short, with 16 bases between. The CDR3 DNA follows: TGTGCCAGCAGCTTCCTAGCACAATCCGGATACAATGAGCAGTTCTTC. Amino acid sequence: CASSFLAQSGYNEQFF.

This chain connects TRBV9 to TRBJ2-7, with 7 bases identical to TRBD1. The J segment lost 1 base and the V segment lost 3 bases, leaving 10 bases of the junction unmatched. Germline lookup yields CDR1 SGDLS and CDR2 YYNGEE. CDR3 length: 16 amino acids. Here the CDR3 reads CASSEGTDETSYEQYF. In nucleotides, the CDR3 is TGTGCCAGCAGCGAGGGGACAGATGAGACTTCCTACGAGCAGTACTTC. Full variable domain (rest looked up from reference TRBV9 and TRBJ2-7): DSGVTQTPKHLITATGQRVTLRCSPRSGDLSVYWYQQSLDQGLQFLIQYYNGEERAKGNILERFSAQQFPDLHSELNLSSLELGDSALYFCASSEGTDETSYEQYFGPGTRLTVT.

The sample holds one count of this clone. This chain connects TRBV5-6 to TRBJ1-2, with 11 nucleotides matching TRBD1. CDR3 length equals 14 residues. CDR1 is SGHDT, CDR2 YYEEEE, per germline. V was clipped by 4 bases and J by 3 bases; unmatched bases: 2. CDR3 coding DNA: TGTGCCAGCAGCCGGGACAGGGGGGACTATGGCTACACCTTC. This translates into CASSRDRGDYGYTF.

The chain links TRBV5-1 to TRBJ2-1, with TRBD2 matching 8 bases. CDR1 is SGHRS, CDR2 YFSETQ, per germline. The V gene end was trimmed by 2 bases and the J gene end by 6 bases; junction bases not matched to a gene: 4. The CDR3 runs to 14 residues. In DNA, the CDR3 is TGCGCCAGCAGCTTCGGGGGGGCCGGCAATGAGCAGTTCTTC. Protein product: CASSFGGAGNEQFF.

The chain combines TRBV9 with TRBJ2-7; 7 nucleotides align to TRBD2. After removal of 2 bases from V and 3 bases from J, the junction contained 5 bases not matched to a gene. CDR1 and CDR2 (germline): SGDLS, YYNGEE. The CDR3 loop spans 14 amino acids. The CDR3 loop reads CASSVSAGIYEQYF. CDR3 coding DNA: TGTGCCAGCAGCGTGTCAGCGGGGATCTACGAGCAGTACTTC.

J is TRBJ1-6 and V is TRBV6-1, with a tentative D call TRBD1 (5 bases). The CDR3 sequence is 13 residues long. Germline V CDR1 and CDR2: MNHNS, SASEGT. The ends were cut back, 6 bases at V and 10 bases at J, with 13 bases in the middle. CDR3 loop: CASSSGLGSPLHF. CDR3 DNA: TGTGCCAGCAGCTCAGGGCTCGGGTCACCCCTCCACTTT.

The chain couples TRBV29-1 to TRBJ1-1, with TRBD1 as a possible D gene (6 bases). V gave up 8 bases and J gave up 4 bases, with 11 bases separating them. The CDR3 extends over 11 amino acids. The germline V gene has CDR1 SQVTM and CDR2 ANQGSEA. In DNA form, the CDR3 reads TGCAGCCTTGTACAGGGCACTGAAGCTTTCTTT. Amino acids: CSLVQGTEAFF.